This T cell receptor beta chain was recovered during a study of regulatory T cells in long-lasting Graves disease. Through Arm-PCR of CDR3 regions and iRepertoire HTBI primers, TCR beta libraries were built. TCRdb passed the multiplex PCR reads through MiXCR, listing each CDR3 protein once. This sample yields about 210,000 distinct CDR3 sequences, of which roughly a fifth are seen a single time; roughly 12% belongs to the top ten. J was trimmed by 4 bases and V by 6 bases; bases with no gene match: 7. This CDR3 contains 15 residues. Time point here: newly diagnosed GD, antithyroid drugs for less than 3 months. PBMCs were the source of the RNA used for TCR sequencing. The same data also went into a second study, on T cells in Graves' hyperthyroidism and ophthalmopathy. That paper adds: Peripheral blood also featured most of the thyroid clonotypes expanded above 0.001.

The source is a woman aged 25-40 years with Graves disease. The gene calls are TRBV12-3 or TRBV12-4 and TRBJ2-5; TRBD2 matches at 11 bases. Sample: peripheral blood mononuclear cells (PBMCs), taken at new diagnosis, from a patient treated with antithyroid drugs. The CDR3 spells CASRDGTSGVETQYF. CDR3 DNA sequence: TGTGCCAGCAGGGACGGGACTAGCGGCGTAGAGACCCAGTACTTC.